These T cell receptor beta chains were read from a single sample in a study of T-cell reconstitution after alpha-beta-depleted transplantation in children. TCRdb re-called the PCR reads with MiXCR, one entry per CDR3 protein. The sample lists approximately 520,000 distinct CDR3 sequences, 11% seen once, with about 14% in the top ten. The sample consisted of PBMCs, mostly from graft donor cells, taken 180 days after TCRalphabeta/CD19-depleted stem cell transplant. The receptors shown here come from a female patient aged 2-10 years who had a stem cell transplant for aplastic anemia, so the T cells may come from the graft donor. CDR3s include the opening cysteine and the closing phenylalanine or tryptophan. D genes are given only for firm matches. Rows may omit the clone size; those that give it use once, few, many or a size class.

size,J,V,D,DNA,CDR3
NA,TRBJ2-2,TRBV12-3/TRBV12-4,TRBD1,TGTGCCAGCCATTCGGACAGGACAACCGGGGAGCTGTTTTTT,CASHSDRTTGELFF
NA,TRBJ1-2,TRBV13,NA,TGTGCCAGCAGCGGCCGGGACGCCCAACGGGCTAACTATGGCTACACCTTC,CASSGRDAQRANYGYTF
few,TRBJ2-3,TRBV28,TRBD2,TGTGCCAGCTCCACTAGCGGGAGCTGGAAGCGCGGTGGAGATACGCAGTATTTT,CASSTSGSWKRGGDTQYF
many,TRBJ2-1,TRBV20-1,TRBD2,TGCAGTGCTTCCGCCGGGACTAGCGGCCAAGGGGAGCAGTTCTTC,CSASAGTSGQGEQFF
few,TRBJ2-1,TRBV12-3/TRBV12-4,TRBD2,TGTGCCAGCAGCCCCGCCGGGACTAGCGGCCGCGAGCAGTTCTTC,CASSPAGTSGREQFF
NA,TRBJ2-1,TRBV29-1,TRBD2,TGCAGCGTTGAAGACATTGCGGGAGAGAACGACAATGAGCAGTTCTTC,CSVEDIAGENDNEQFF
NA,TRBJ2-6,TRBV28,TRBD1,TGTGCCAGCAGCTCTGTTCCTCCGGACAGGCCCCGCTCTGGGGCCAACGTCCTGACTTTC,CASSSVPPDRPRSGANVLTF
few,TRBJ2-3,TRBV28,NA,TGTGCCAGCACCGATGGAACATCAGTCCTAAGAACGCAGTATTTT,CASTDGTSVLRTQYF
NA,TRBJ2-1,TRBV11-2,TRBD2,TGTGCCAGCAGACAGGGACTAGCGGGGGGCAATGAGCAGTTCTTC,CASRQGLAGGNEQFF
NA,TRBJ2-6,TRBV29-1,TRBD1,TGCAGCGTGAGGGGGACAGGGTCCTACTCTGGGGCCAACGTCCTGACTTTC,CSVRGTGSYSGANVLTF
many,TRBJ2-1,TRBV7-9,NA,TGTGCCAGCAGCCCAGCGGGCGGGCGCGACAATGAGCAGTTCTTC,CASSPAGGRDNEQFF
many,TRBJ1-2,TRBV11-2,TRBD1,TGTGCCAGCAGTTTCACAGGGGGCGGAGTGGATGGCTACACCTTC,CASSFTGGGVDGYTF
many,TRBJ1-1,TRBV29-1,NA,TGCAGCGGGGGGAGGGGGATGAACACTGAAGCTTTCTTT,CSGGRGMNTEAFF
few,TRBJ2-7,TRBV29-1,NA,TGCAGCGTCGGTACCCCGGGGTCCTACGAGCAGTACTTC,CSVGTPGSYEQYF
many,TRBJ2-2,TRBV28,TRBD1,TGTGCCAGCAGTTTCCCCAGGGGGCTTCACACCGGGGAGCTGTTTTTT,CASSFPRGLHTGELFF
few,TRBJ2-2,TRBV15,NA,TGTGCCACCAGCAGCCAATATGGACAGTGGGGACGAGCCGCCGGGGAGCTGTTTTTT,CATSSQYGQWGRAAGELFF
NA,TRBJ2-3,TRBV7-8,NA,TGTGCCAGCAGCTCCGAGATCGTGGATACGCAGTATTTT,CASSSEIVDTQYF
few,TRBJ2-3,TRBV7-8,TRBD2,TGTGCCAGCAGCTTAGAACCTAGCGGGTGGTCAGATACGCAGTATTTT,CASSLEPSGWSDTQYF
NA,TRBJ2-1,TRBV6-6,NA,TGTGCCAGCAGTTATCGCGGGTACAATGAGCAGTTCTTC,CASSYRGYNEQFF
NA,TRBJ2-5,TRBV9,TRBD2,TGTGCCAGCAGTTCATCTAGCGGTGAAGAGACCCAGTACTTC,CASSSSSGEETQYF
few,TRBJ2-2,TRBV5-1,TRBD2,TGCGCCAGCAGCTACGGCCGACTAGCGGGAAACACCGGGGAGCTGTTTTTT,CASSYGRLAGNTGELFF
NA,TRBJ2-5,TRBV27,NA,TGTGCCAGCAGCCACAACAGGGTAGAGACCCAGTACTTC,CASSHNRVETQYF
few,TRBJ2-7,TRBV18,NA,TGTGCCAGCTCACCCGCGACAGGCTCCTACGAGCAGTACTTC,CASSPATGSYEQYF
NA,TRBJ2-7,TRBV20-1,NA,TGCAGTGCCCCAACTCACAGTCCTCCCTCCTACGAGCAGTACTTC,CSAPTHSPPSYEQYF
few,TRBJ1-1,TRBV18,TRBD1,TGTGCCAGCTCACCCCGACAGGGAGGTGAAGCTTTCTTT,CASSPRQGGEAFF
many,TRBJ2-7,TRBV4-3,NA,TGCGCCAGCAGCCATACCCCCGCAGCGACCTACGAGCAGTACTTC,CASSHTPAATYEQYF
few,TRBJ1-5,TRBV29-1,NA,TGCAGCGTTATATCCGGTCCCCCGGTAGCCCAGCATTTT,CSVISGPPVAQHF